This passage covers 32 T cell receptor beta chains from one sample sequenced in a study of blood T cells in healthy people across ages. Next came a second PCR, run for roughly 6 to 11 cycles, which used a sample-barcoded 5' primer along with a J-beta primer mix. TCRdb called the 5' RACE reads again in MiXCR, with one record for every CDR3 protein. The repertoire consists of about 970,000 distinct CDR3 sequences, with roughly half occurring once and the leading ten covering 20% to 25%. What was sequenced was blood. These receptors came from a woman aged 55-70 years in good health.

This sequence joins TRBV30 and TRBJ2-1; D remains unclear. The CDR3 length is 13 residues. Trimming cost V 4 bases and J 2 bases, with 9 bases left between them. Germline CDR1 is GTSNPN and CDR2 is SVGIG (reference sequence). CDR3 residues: CAWIPQTYNEQFF. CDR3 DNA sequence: TGTGCCTGGATCCCTCAAACCTACAATGAGCAGTTCTTC.

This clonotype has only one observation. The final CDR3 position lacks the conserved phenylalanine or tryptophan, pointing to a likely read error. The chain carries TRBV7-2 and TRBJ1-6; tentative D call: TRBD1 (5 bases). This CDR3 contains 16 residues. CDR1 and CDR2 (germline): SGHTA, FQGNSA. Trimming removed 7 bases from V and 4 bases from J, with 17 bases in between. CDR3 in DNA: TGTGCCAGCACCCTTGGCAGGGCCTCTTATAATTCACCCCTCCACGTT. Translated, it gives CASTLGRASYNSPLHV.

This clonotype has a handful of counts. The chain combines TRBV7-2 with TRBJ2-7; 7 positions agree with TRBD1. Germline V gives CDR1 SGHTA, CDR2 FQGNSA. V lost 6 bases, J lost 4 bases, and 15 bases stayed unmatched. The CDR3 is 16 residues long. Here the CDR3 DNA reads TGTGCCAGCAGACCTACAGGGGCGGGTGTGCCATACGAGCAGTACTTC. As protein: CASRPTGAGVPYEQYF.

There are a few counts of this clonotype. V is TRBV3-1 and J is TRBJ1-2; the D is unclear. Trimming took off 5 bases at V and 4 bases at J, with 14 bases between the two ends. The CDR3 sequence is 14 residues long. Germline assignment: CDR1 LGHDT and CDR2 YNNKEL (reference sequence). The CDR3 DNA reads TGTGCCAGCAGCTCGGAGGCGGAGGTCTATGGCTACACCTTC. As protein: CASSSEAEVYGYTF.

The CDR3 sequence is CASSQGRSKKVNTEAFF. As DNA, the CDR3 is TGCGCCAGCAGCCAAGGGAGGAGCAAGAAGGTGAACACTGAAGCTTTCTTT. The chain joins TRBV4-1 to TRBJ1-1; no reliable D call. Deletions cut 1 base from V and 0 bases from J, with 15 bases between. The CDR3 covers 17 residues. In germline, CDR1 is MGHRA, CDR2 YSYEKL.

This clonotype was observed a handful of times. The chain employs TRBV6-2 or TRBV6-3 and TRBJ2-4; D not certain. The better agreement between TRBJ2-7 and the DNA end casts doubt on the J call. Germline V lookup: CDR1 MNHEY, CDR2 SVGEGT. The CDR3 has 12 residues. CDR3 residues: CASSYNPLEQYF. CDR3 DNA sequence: TGTGCCAGCAGTTACAATCCCCTCGAGCAGTACTTC.

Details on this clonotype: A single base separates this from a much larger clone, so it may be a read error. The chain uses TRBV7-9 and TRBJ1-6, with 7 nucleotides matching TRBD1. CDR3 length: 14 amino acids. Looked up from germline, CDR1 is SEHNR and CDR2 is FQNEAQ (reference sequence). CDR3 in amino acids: CVSSLTGARSPLHF. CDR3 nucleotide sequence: TGTGTCAGCAGCCTAACAGGGGCGAGGTCACCCCTCCACTTT.

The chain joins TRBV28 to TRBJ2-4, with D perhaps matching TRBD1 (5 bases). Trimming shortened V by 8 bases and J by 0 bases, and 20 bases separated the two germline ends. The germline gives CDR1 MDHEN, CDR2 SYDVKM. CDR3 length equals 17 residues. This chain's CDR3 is CASSPNGRALAKNIQYF. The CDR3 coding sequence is TGTGCCAGCTCCCCGAACGGCAGGGCTTTAGCCAAAAACATTCAGTACTTC.

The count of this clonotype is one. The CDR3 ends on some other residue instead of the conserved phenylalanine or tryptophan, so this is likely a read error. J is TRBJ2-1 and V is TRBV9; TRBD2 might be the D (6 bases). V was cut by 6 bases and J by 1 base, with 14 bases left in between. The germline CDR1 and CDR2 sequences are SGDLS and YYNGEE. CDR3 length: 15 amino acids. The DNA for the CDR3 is TGTGCCAGCAACCCACTAGCTGTATCCTACAATGAGCAGTTCTTA. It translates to CASNPLAVSYNEQFL.

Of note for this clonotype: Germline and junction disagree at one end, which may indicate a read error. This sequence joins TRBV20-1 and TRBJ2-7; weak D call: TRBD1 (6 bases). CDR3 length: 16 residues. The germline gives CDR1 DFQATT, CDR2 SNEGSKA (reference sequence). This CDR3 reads CSARDSKQGLSYERYF. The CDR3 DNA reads TGCAGTGCTAGAGATTCAAAACAGGGCCTCTCCTACGAGCGGTACTTC.

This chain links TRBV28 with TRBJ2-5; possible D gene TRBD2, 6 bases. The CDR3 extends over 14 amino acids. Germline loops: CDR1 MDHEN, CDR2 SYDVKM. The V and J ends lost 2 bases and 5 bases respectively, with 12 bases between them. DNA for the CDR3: TGTGCCAGCAGTTTAGCCTATCGGGGGGAGACCCAGTACTTC. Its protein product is CASSLAYRGETQYF.

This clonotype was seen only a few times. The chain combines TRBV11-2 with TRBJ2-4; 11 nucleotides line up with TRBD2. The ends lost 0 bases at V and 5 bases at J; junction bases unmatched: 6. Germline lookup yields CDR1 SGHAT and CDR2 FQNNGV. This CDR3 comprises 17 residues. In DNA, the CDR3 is TGTGCCAGCAGCTTAGATAGGGGGACTAGCGGCGAAAACATTCAGTACTTC. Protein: CASSLDRGTSGENIQYF.

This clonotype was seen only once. The CDR3 spells CSAPRAGEGYEQYF. DNA of the CDR3: TGCAGTGCTCCCCGGGCCGGAGAGGGCTACGAGCAGTACTTC. J is TRBJ2-7 and V is TRBV20-1, with D possibly being TRBD2 (5 bases). Germline V gene sequence: CDR1 DFQATT, CDR2 SNEGSKA (reference sequence). Trimming cost V 5 bases and J 3 bases, with 17 bases left between them. The CDR3 has 14 residues.

Here the CDR3 DNA reads TGTGCCAGCAGCCAAGCTGGGACTCGGCAAGAGACCCAGTACTTC. Protein: CASSQAGTRQETQYF. The chain recombines TRBV4-2 with TRBJ2-5, with D possibly TRBD2 on 6 matching bases. V lost 1 base to trimming and J lost 2 bases, with 11 bases between them. The CDR3 consists of 15 residues. The V gene's germline CDR1 is LGHNA and CDR2 YNFKEQ.

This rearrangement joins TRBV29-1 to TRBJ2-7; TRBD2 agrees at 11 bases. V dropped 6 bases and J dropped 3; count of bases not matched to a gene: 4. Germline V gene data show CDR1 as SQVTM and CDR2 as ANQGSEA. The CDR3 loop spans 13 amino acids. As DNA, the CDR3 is TGCAGCGTGAGACTAGCGGGGCGCTACGAGCAGTACTTC. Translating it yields CSVRLAGRYEQYF.

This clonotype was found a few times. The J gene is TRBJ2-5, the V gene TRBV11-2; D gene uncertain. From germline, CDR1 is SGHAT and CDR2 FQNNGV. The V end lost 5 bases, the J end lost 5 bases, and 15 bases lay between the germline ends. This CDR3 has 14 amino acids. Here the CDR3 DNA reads TGTGCCAGCAGCCCGAGTAAGGCTGGGGAGACCCAGTACTTC. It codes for CASSPSKAGETQYF.

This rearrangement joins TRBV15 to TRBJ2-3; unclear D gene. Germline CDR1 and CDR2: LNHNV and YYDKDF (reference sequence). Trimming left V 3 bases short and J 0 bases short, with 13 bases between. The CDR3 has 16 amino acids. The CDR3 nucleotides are TGTGCCACCAGCAGGGATGAAGATTCTAGCACAGATACGCAGTATTTT. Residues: CATSRDEDSSTDTQYF.

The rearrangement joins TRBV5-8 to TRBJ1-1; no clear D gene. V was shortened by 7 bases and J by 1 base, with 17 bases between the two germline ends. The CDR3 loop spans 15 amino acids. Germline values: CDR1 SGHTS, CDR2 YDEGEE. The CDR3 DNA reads TGTGCCAGCTTAGCTTATCACGGGTCGAACACTGAAGCTTTCTTT. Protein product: CASLAYHGSNTEAFF.

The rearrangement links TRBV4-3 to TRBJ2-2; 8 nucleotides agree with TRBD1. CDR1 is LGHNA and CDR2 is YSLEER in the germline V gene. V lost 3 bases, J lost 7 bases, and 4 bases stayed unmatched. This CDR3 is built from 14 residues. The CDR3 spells CASSQTTGVGELFF. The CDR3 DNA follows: TGCGCCAGCAGCCAGACGACAGGGGTCGGGGAGCTGTTTTTT.

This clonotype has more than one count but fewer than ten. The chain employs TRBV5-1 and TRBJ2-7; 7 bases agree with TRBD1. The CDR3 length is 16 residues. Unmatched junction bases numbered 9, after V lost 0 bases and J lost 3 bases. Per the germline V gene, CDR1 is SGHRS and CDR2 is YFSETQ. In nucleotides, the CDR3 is TGCGCCAGCAGCTTGGGGGCCCAAAGGGACAGCTACGAGCAGTACTTC. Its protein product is CASSLGAQRDSYEQYF.

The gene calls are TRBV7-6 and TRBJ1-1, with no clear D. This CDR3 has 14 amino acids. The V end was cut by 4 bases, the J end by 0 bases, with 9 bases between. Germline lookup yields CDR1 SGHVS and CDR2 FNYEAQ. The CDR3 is CASSSAEMNTEAFF. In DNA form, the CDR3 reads TGTGCCAGCAGCTCGGCAGAAATGAACACTGAAGCTTTCTTT.

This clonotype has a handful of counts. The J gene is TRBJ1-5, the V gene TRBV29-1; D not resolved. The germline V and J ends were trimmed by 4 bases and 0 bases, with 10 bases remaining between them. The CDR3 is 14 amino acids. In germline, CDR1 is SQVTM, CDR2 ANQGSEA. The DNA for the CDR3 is TGCAGCGTTGGGTACAGTAATAGCAATCAGCCCCAGCATTTT. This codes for CSVGYSNSNQPQHF.

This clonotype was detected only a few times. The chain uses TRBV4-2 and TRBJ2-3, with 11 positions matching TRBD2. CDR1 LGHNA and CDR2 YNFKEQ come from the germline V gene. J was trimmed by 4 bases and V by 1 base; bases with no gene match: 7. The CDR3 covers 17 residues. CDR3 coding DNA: TGTGCCAGCAGCCAAGGCCGACTAGCGGGAAGGGCAGATACGCAGTATTTT. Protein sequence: CASSQGRLAGRADTQYF.

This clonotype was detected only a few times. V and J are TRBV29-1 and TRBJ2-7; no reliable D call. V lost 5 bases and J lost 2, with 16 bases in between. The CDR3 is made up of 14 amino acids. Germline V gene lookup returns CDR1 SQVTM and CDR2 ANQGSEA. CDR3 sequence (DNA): TGCAGCGTTCAGCCCGGAGTTGGGACCTACGAGCAGTACTTC. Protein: CSVQPGVGTYEQYF.

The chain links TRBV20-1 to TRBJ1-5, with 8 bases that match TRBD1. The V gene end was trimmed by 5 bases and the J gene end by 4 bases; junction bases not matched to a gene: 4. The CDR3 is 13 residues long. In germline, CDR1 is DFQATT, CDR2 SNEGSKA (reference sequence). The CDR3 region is CSAADRVNQPQHF. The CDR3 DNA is TGCAGTGCTGCGGACAGGGTTAATCAGCCCCAGCATTTT.

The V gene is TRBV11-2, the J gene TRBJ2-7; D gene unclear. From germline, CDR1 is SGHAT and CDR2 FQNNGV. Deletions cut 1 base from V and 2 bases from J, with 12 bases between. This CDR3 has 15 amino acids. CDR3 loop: CASSLGNRPTYEQYF. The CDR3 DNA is TGTGCCAGCAGCTTAGGTAACAGACCAACCTACGAGCAGTACTTC.

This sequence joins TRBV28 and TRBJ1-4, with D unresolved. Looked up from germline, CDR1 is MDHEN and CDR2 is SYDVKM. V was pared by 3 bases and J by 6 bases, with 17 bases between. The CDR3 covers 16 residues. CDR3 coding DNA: TGTGCCAGCAGTTTCCCTGGGGTCTTGACGGATGAAAAACTGTTTTTT. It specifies CASSFPGVLTDEKLFF.

The CDR3 loop is CASSPRGWQAKNIQYF. The CDR3, as DNA: TGTGCCAGCAGCCCTAGAGGTTGGCAGGCAAAAAACATTCAGTACTTC. The chain uses TRBV14 and TRBJ2-4; D is undetermined. The CDR3 loop spans 16 amino acids. Germline V gives CDR1 SGHDN, CDR2 FVKESK. V was clipped by 4 bases and J by 4 bases, with 17 bases between them.

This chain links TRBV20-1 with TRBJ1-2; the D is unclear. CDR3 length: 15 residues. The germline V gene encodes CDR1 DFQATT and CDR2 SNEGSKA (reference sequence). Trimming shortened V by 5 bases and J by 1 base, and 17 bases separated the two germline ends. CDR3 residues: CSAVAAARHNYGYTF. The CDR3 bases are TGCAGTGCTGTAGCGGCGGCCAGACATAACTATGGCTACACCTTC.

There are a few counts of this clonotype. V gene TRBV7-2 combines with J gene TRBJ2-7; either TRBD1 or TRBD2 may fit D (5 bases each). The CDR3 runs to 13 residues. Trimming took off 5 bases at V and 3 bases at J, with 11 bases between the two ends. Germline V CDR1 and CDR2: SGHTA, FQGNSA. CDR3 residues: CASSAPGLYEQYF. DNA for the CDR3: TGTGCCAGCAGCGCGCCGGGGCTCTACGAGCAGTACTTC.

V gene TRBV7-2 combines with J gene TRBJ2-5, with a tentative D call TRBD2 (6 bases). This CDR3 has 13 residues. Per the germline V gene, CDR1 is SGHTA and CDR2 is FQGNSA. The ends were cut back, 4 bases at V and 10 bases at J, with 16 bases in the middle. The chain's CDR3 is CASSWGLPVSQYF. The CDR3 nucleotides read TGTGCCAGCAGCTGGGGACTCCCGGTGAGCCAGTACTTC.

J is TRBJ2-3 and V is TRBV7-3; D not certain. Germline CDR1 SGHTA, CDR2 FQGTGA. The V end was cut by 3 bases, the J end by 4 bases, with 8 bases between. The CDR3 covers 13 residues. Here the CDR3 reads CASSFNIADTQYF. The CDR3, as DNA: TGTGCCAGCAGCTTCAACATAGCAGATACGCAGTATTTT.